This entry describes one T cell receptor beta chain. The data were obtained in a study of blood T cell repertoires in COVID-19. Study in general: From the United States, Italy and Spain came samples of acute and convalescent COVID-19. From T cells, B-cell-depleted T cells, or PBMCs came the material, which was cDNA or gDNA.

This CDR3 contains 17 residues. Trimming took off 6 bases at V and 6 bases at J, with 23 bases between the two ends. From germline, CDR1 is MNHEY and CDR2 SVGEGT. In the study's own analysis: Using reference gene primer amplification, nucleated cell counts were estimated. Libraries were prepared by immunoSEQ multiplex PCR; TCRdb keeps only in-frame clonotypes and omits some of them. The V and J calls and clone size come from that table; D and trimming were worked out from the DNA. The data contain over 250,000 clones, roughly 89% of them singletons. This TCR was sampled from a man aged 45 to 65 with acute or convalescent COVID-19. The rearrangement uses TRBV6-2 or TRBV6-3 and TRBJ2-2; tentative D call: TRBD2 (7 bases). Specimen: peripheral blood. The CDR3 DNA sequence: TGTGCCAGCAGCACCCCGGGGGGCAGACCCTCATCCGGGGAGCTGTTTTTT. Residues: CASSTPGGRPSSGELFF.